What follows describes a single TCR beta chain. Its antigen is undetermined. This record belongs to a study of cytomegalovirus exposure and HLA in healthy donors. Study background: Of all 400 or so donors who were genotyped, roughly 85% belonged to the Caucasian-associated ancestry cluster. Study-wide results and caveats: Later analysis showed most CMV-associated TCR beta chains appearing HLA-restricted.

Both 60 Vbeta primers and 13 Jbeta primers went into the PCR. Sequencing used immunoSEQ multiplex PCR; TCRdb keeps in-frame clones, though not all of them. The sample holds tens of thousands of clones. The material sequenced was PBMCs. This sequence was found in a man between 35 and 55 years old in good health and CMV-seronegative.

CDR3 bases: TGTGCCAGCATTACAGGGGCCTCTGGAAACACCATATATTTT. Protein: CASITGASGNTIYF. This rearrangement joins TRBV28 to TRBJ1-3; 7 bases align to TRBD1. With V trimmed by 7 bases and J by 0 bases, 3 bases remained unmatched. CDR1 is MDHEN, CDR2 SYDVKM, per germline. The CDR3 runs to 14 residues.